The TCR beta chain described here comes from a study of blood T cell repertoires in COVID-19. Study-level information: Italy, Spain and the United States were the sources of the convalescent and acute COVID-19 samples. The analysed material was cDNA or gDNA that came from T cells, B-cell-depleted T cells, or PBMCs.

The repertoire was sequenced with immunoSEQ multiplex PCR; TCRdb's copy has only in-frame clones and lacks some. This sample has a few hundred thousand clones, with 75% to 85% found just once. Ages ranged from roughly 18 to 100 years, with residence in approximately 25 US areas. The CDR3 loop spans 14 amino acids. With 5 bases clipped from V and 1 base from J, the junction kept 4 bases outside the gene matches. The germline CDR1 and CDR2 sequences are LNHDA and SQIVND (reference sequence). The sequenced material came from PBMCs or T cells enriched from blood (not recorded which). The clonotype originates from a middle-aged woman with acute COVID-19. The chain couples TRBV19 to TRBJ1-1, with 7 bases aligning to TRBD1. As DNA, the CDR3 is TGTGCCAGTAGTTACAGGGGTGAGAACACTGAAGCTTTCTTT. Translating it yields CASSYRGENTEAFF.